This entry describes one T cell receptor (beta chain). Its antigen is not known. This record comes from a study of Tregs in tolerant kidney transplant recipients. General study findings and limits: The most relevant donor-specific Treg TCRbeta repertoire apparently came from expansion with activated donor B cells. The small number of patients limits these findings pending further validation.

The protocol was immunoSEQ multiplex PCR, while the TCRdb copy is restricted to in-frame clones and leaves out a portion. The sample lists 100,000 to 150,000 clones, around 91% occurring once. CD4+CD25+CD127- Tregs, CD4+CD25- non-Tregs, CD4 and CD8 cells were sorted. CDR3 length: 14 amino acids. Unmatched junction bases numbered 4, after V lost 4 bases and J lost 5 bases. In germline, CDR1 is SNHLY, CDR2 FYNNEI. The sequenced sample was CD4+ T cells from blood. This sequence originates from a human donor in good health. The rearrangement joins TRBV2 to TRBJ2-4, with TRBD1 matching over 8 bases. The CDR3 coding sequence is TGTGCCAGCAGTGTTGAGACAGGGGAAAACATTCAGTACTTC. It specifies CASSVETGENIQYF.